These 6 T cell receptor beta chains were all obtained from the same sample, sequenced in a study of T cells in pancreatic ductal adenocarcinoma. Repertoires were generated with immunoSEQ multiplex PCR, while TCRdb's copy carries only in-frame clones and drops some. The table lists around 16,000 clones, 91% of them singletons. No neoadjuvant therapy was given to the selected pancreatic ductal adenocarcinoma patients before their surgery. Sequenced input: PBMCs. The receptors derive from a human donor with pancreatic ductal adenocarcinoma.

This chain links TRBV28 with TRBJ2-7; either TRBD1 or TRBD2 may supply D (5 bases each). This CDR3 is built from 15 residues. V was pared by 3 bases and J by 1 base, with 13 bases between. From germline, CDR1 is MDHEN and CDR2 SYDVKM. CDR3 sequence: CASSFRGVGSYEQYF. DNA for the CDR3: TGTGCCAGCAGTTTTAGAGGGGTGGGATCCTACGAGCAGTACTTC.

The V call is TRBV5-1, the J call TRBJ2-7; either TRBD1 or TRBD2 may fit D (5 bases each). Between the trimmed V and J ends, which lost 0 bases and 4 bases, there was a span of 11 bases. CDR1 is SGHRS and CDR2 is YFSETQ in the germline V gene. This CDR3 has 14 residues. CDR3 sequence reads: CASSLALGGYEQYF. CDR3 in DNA: TGCGCCAGCAGCTTGGCCCTTGGGGGTTACGAGCAGTACTTC.

Only one count was recorded for this clone. The chain is built from TRBV19 and TRBJ1-1, with D unclear. Germline CDR1 is LNHDA and CDR2 is SQIVND (reference sequence). V lost 0 bases to trimming and J lost 4 bases, with 21 bases between them. The CDR3 length is 18 residues. CDR3 DNA: TGTGCCAGTAGTATAGATCAAAGTGCAGTGGTTTGGGGCACTGAAGCTTTCTTT. Its protein is CASSIDQSAVVWGTEAFF.

V usage is TRBV2 and J usage is TRBJ1-5, with TRBD1 as a possible D gene (6 bases). The CDR3 spans 14 residues. The germline V gene encodes CDR1 SNHLY and CDR2 FYNNEI. Trimming took off 6 bases at V and 5 bases at J, with 14 bases between the two ends. The CDR3 reads CASRGIQGHQPQHF. In nucleotides, the CDR3 is TGTGCCAGCAGGGGTATACAGGGTCATCAGCCCCAGCATTTT.

V usage is TRBV11-2 and J usage is TRBJ2-7; D might be TRBD1 or TRBD2, each matching 5 bases. The CDR3 has 15 residues. V was trimmed by 1 base and J by 11 bases, leaving 21 bases between them. CDR1 is SGHAT, CDR2 FQNNGV, per germline. The CDR3 DNA follows: TGTGCCAGCAGCTTAGTTCCCGGGGCCGGTGGACGGGAGTACTTC. This translates into CASSLVPGAGGREYF.

The J gene is TRBJ2-2, the V gene TRBV5-4; no clear D gene. Germline-derived CDR1 and CDR2 are SGHNT and YYREEE (reference sequence). CDR3 length: 13 amino acids. The ends were cut back, 1 base at V and 3 bases at J, with 4 bases in the middle. The chain's CDR3 is CASSLSYTGELFF. CDR3 sequence (DNA): TGTGCCAGCAGCTTGTCGTACACCGGGGAGCTGTTTTTT.